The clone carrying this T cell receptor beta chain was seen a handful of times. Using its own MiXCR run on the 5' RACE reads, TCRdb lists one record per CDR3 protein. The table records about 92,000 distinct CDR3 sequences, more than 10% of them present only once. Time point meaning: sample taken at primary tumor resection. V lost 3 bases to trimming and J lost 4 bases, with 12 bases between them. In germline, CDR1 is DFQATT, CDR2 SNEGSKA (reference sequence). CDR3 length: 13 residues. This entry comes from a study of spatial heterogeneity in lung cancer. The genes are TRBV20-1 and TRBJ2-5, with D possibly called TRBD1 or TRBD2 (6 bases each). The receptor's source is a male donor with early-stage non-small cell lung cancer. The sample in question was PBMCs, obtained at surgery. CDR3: CSARHGGGETQYF. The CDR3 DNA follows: TGCAGTGCTAGGCACGGGGGCGGAGAGACCCAGTACTTC.